What follows describes a single T cell receptor beta chain. Its target is unknown. The data originate from a study of persistence of HIV-infected CD4 T cells. Cells were stimulated with overlapping HIV-1 Gag 15-mer peptides. CD40L/CD69 double-negative CD45RO-high memory CD4+ T cells were collected. PBMCs were depleted of CD8+ T cells before stimulation. This was the immunoSEQ version 4 assay in survey mode. Data came from immunoSEQ multiplex PCR; TCRdb stores just in-frame clones and leaves some out. The top ten clones hold around 0.88% of a sample with approximately 35,000 clones, around four fifths of them seen once. Germline CDR1 and CDR2: SGHKS and YYEKEE (reference sequence). This CDR3 has 13 residues. Between the trimmed V and J ends, which lost 4 bases and 7 bases, there was a span of 9 bases.

The sequences come from cultured CD4+ T cells from PBMCs, collected from a patient who received antiretroviral therapy. The TCR was taken from an adult with HIV. The donor label of this sample is uncertain. V and J are TRBV5-5 and TRBJ1-6; no definite D call. The CDR3 bases are TGTGCCAGCAGCCTCTCCGACAATTCACCCCTCCACTTT. Its translation: CASSLSDNSPLHF.